This paragraph covers one TCR beta chain sequence. Its recognized antigen is unknown. The junction departs from germline at one end; a sequencing error may be responsible. The CDR3 measures 13 amino acids from cysteine to phenylalanine. The retained sequence is limited to the CDR3, 39 bases, with the frame set at the first base. The germline V gene (reference sequence) supplies CDR1 LNHNV and CDR2 YYDKDF. Systemically healthy Caucasian individuals from Russia, some 38 in total and aged about 6 to 100 years, were included as donors. Ten milliliters of peripheral blood were drawn from each donor into EDTA-treated Vacutainer tubes. Ficoll-Paque density-gradient centrifugation was used to isolate PBMCs, with at least 6 million per sample. Total RNA, at least 6 micrograms per sample, was extracted from PBMCs with Trizol reagent. For every donor, an aliquot of PBMCs went through flow cytometry to measure the percentages of naive CD45RAhigh/CD27high T cells.

The data belong to a study of blood T cells in healthy people across ages (dated by TCRdb to the mid-2010s). Looking at the study overall: In model experiments, roughly one uniquely barcoded TCR beta cDNA molecule per two T cells was captured by template switching. The study measured age-related changes in TCR beta repertoire diversity using deep sequencing normalized with unique cDNA molecular identifiers. Four age groups were formed from the donors: young (average approximately 16 years), middle-aged (just under 40), aged (around 62) and long-lived (more than 75). Two additional independent replicas of 1 million unique cDNA reads from the same blood draw were analyzed for two donors (one aged 18 to 30 and one aged 80 or older). Study-wide conclusions, independent of this receptor: Because the CMV infection status of the donors was unknown, age-related changes in expanded clonotypes may potentially have been confounded. There was a strong correlation between observed TCR beta diversity and the percentage of naive T cells measured by flow cytometry. The long-lived group showed more naive CD4+ T cells, fewer expanded clones and increased TCR diversity than the aged group, suggesting age selection. As age increased, observed TCR beta diversity per million T cells dropped in a roughly linear way, and a significant reduction was already evident by age about 40. Bulk unsorted PBMC profiling prevented conclusive comparison of naive and antigen-experienced compartments. Estimates of total diversity from one million sequenced T cells were regarded as lower bounds and underestimates.

The library was obtained by 5' RACE. Sequencing was performed on an Illumina HiSeq 2500. A second roughly 6 to 12 cycle PCR used a sample-barcoded 5' primer and a J-beta primer mix. Each TCR beta cDNA molecule received a unique molecular identifier from a template-switch 5' adaptor carrying 12 random nucleotides. Each sample yielded at least 3 million CDR3-containing paired-end reads. First-strand cDNA synthesis was performed from all RNA using the Mint cDNA synthesis kit, with priming by a TRBC-specific oligonucleotide. Following uracil-DNA glycosylase treatment, a first 18-cycle PCR with universal primers M1SS and BC2_uni_R was performed on all cDNA. The authors processed their data as follows. Normalization of each sample was performed by random selection of 1 million high-quality reads, each carrying a distinct molecular identifier. Instead of being binned into consensus sequences, reads that shared molecular identifiers were thrown out. MiTCR, run with a Q25 quality threshold and the strictest error-elimination algorithm, handled CDR3 identification, clonotype clustering and error correction. Lower-bound total TCR beta diversity was estimated with a nonparametric unseen species model using Euler transformation. The public reads were reanalyzed by TCRdb: fastp trimming at Q25, MiXCR alignment, in-frame beta chains only. Each CDR3 protein appears once, grouped with its most common genes and DNA. The V and J calls were determined by TCRdb, not by the authors. This sample has about 930,000 distinct CDR3 sequences in its table, and almost 30% of those were observed once. The top ten clones comprise more than 8.5% of the sample.

These same records also appear under a second study, on T cells of mothers and their children. Drawing on the second study: Nine systemically healthy Caucasian individuals served as donors, namely three mothers together with their six children. cDNA synthesis consumed the entire amount of extracted RNA, loaded at approximately 1.6 ug RNA in each 15 ul reaction. In the second PCR, the M1S primer added sample barcodes and 2-4 random nucleotides. More than 8 million TCR beta CDR3 reads were obtained from each mother, and about 3 million reads were obtained from each child. TCR recombination output is similarly shaped by thymic selection in related and unrelated pairs, with a minor effect exerted by inherited differences. Related mother-child pairs always showed normalized repertoire overlap that was slightly higher than in unrelated mother-child pairs, though the difference was never significant. No persistent microchimeric T cell clones were detected, at a sensitivity of around 97 clones per million clonotypes. Deep NGS was used in the study to compare the TCR beta repertoires of mothers and children and to look for features that separate related mother-child pairs from unrelated individuals. On average, the children were about 12 +/- 4 years old, while the mothers were approximately 41 +/- 4 years old. After adapter ligation was performed with NEBNext reagents, the libraries were sequenced on an Illumina HiSeq 2000 with 100+100 nt paired-end reads. To prevent cross-contamination, the mother and child libraries were prepared a month apart and were sequenced in separate runs. For each donor, somewhere between roughly 450,000 and 2,000,000 distinct TCR beta clonotypes were identified. Naive TCR beta clonotypes were estimated from low-frequency clonotypes matched to each donor's FACS-determined naive share, without sorting.

Sample: blood. The rearrangement joined TRBV15 to TRBJ1-1; no D gene is confidently identified. The receptor was derived from a woman between 40 and 55 years old in good health. CDR3 sequence: CATSKDLNTEDFF. In nucleotide form, the sequence is TGTGCCACCAGCAAAGACTTGAACACTGAAGATTTCTTT.